Listed below are T cell receptor beta chains from one sample, sequenced in a study of control samples from healthy donors and cancer patients. Clones were read by immunoSEQ multiplex PCR, and TCRdb kept only the in-frame ones, dropping some. The sample comprises under 150,000 clones, 80% to 90% of which are singletons, and 1.1% rests with the top ten. Sequenced material: PBMCs. These receptors were obtained from a woman in her forties or fifties with colorectal cancer. Each CDR3 is given with its conserved first and last residue. Fields, in order: D gene, J gene, clone size, V gene, CDR3 length, CDR3 DNA, CDR3 protein. A D gene is named only where the DNA matches it firmly. Size values are once, few and many counts, or a class for expanded clones, and some rows have none.

D gene: TRBD2; J gene: TRBJ2-1; clone size: once; V gene: TRBV4-2; CDR3 length: 17; CDR3 DNA: TGTGCCAGCAGCCAAGATACCGGGACTAGCGTTAGCAATGAGCAGTTCTTC; CDR3 protein: CASSQDTGTSVSNEQFF
D gene: TRBD2; J gene: TRBJ2-5; clone size: .; V gene: TRBV12-3/TRBV12-4; CDR3 length: 13; CDR3 DNA: TGTGCCAGCAGAATGACTAGCGAAGAGACCCAGTACTTC; CDR3 protein: CASRMTSEETQYF
D gene: .; J gene: TRBJ1-1; clone size: .; V gene: TRBV6-1; CDR3 length: 15; CDR3 DNA: TGTGCCAGCAGTGAATGGGGGGGCCTGAACACTGAAGCTTTCTTT; CDR3 protein: CASSEWGGLNTEAFF
D gene: .; J gene: TRBJ1-4; clone size: .; V gene: TRBV18; CDR3 length: 17; CDR3 DNA: TGTGCCAGCTCACCCCGGGACACGGTGCGGGCTAATGAAAAACTGTTTTTT; CDR3 protein: CASSPRDTVRANEKLFF
D gene: TRBD1; J gene: TRBJ1-2; clone size: .; V gene: TRBV19; CDR3 length: 14; CDR3 DNA: TGTGCCAGTAGTAGGGACAGGAAAGACTATGGCTACACCTTC; CDR3 protein: CASSRDRKDYGYTF
D gene: .; J gene: TRBJ2-7; clone size: .; V gene: TRBV30; CDR3 length: 11; CDR3 DNA: TGTGCCTTCTCACAAGGGGAGGAGCAGTACTTC; CDR3 protein: CAFSQGEEQYF
D gene: .; J gene: TRBJ1-6; clone size: .; V gene: TRBV6-5; CDR3 length: 15; CDR3 DNA: TGTGCCAGCAGTCGTACAGGATCCTATAATTCACCCCTCCACTTT; CDR3 protein: CASSRTGSYNSPLHF
D gene: .; J gene: TRBJ2-1; clone size: .; V gene: TRBV12-3/TRBV12-4; CDR3 length: 13; CDR3 DNA: TGTGCCAGCAGTCCCCTAATGGGCGCCTTGGAGTTCTTC; CDR3 protein: CASSPLMGALEFF
D gene: TRBD1; J gene: TRBJ1-6; clone size: .; V gene: TRBV6-5; CDR3 length: 15; CDR3 DNA: TGTGCCAGCAGAAGTAGGACAGGGGGGAATTCACCCCTCCACTTT; CDR3 protein: CASRSRTGGNSPLHF
D gene: .; J gene: TRBJ2-7; clone size: .; V gene: TRBV6-2/TRBV6-3; CDR3 length: 15; CDR3 DNA: TGTGCCAGCAGTTACGCTGGCAACCAAGGGGACGAGCAGTACTTC; CDR3 protein: CASSYAGNQGDEQYF
D gene: TRBD1; J gene: TRBJ2-7; clone size: .; V gene: TRBV7-2; CDR3 length: 14; CDR3 DNA: TGTGCCAGCAGCCAAGGGGGCGGGACAGGGGGCGGGCACTTC; CDR3 protein: CASSQGGGTGGGHF
D gene: .; J gene: TRBJ1-6; clone size: once; V gene: TRBV7-9; CDR3 length: 16; CDR3 DNA: TGTGCCAGCAGCTTTTCAGGGAACGAACCCGGCTCACCCCTCCACTTT; CDR3 protein: CASSFSGNEPGSPLHF
D gene: .; J gene: TRBJ2-1; clone size: once; V gene: TRBV7-9; CDR3 length: 12; CDR3 DNA: TGTGCCCTAGGCAGTCTGAACAATGAGCAGTTCTTC; CDR3 protein: CALGSLNNEQFF
D gene: TRBD2; J gene: TRBJ2-3; clone size: .; V gene: TRBV6-1; CDR3 length: 18; CDR3 DNA: TGTGCCAGCAGTGTCCGACTAGCGGGCCTCTTGGGGCCAGATACGCAGTATTTT; CDR3 protein: CASSVRLAGLLGPDTQYF
D gene: .; J gene: TRBJ1-1; clone size: .; V gene: TRBV11-2; CDR3 length: 16; CDR3 DNA: TGTGCCAGCAGCTTGGCCCGGGGAGGGCGAGGTACTGAAGCTTTCTTT; CDR3 protein: CASSLARGGRGTEAFF
D gene: TRBD2; J gene: TRBJ2-3; clone size: once; V gene: TRBV15; CDR3 length: 16; CDR3 DNA: TGTGCCACCAGCAGCTCCCGGACTAGTGCTCGGGATACGCAGTATTTT; CDR3 protein: CATSSSRTSARDTQYF
D gene: .; J gene: TRBJ1-5; clone size: .; V gene: TRBV28; CDR3 length: 16; CDR3 DNA: TGTGCCAGCAGTTCCAACGACGCATCAAGGAAACAGCCCCAGCATTTT; CDR3 protein: CASSSNDASRKQPQHF
D gene: .; J gene: TRBJ1-2; clone size: .; V gene: TRBV28; CDR3 length: 16; CDR3 DNA: TGTGCCAGCAGTTTAATAGTAGTCAGGGCTAGCTATGGCTACACCTTC; CDR3 protein: CASSLIVVRASYGYTF
D gene: .; J gene: TRBJ1-5; clone size: .; V gene: TRBV2; CDR3 length: 14; CDR3 DNA: TGTGCCAGCAGCGACAGGACCCGCAATCAGCCCCAGCATTTT; CDR3 protein: CASSDRTRNQPQHF
D gene: .; J gene: TRBJ1-2; clone size: .; V gene: TRBV6-1; CDR3 length: 15; CDR3 DNA: TGTGCCAGCAGTGATTGGACGGAGAACAACTATGGCTACACCTTC; CDR3 protein: CASSDWTENNYGYTF
D gene: .; J gene: TRBJ2-3; clone size: once; V gene: TRBV10-1; CDR3 length: 16; CDR3 DNA: TGCGCCAGCAGTGAGCTTGCTTGGGGAGGCACAGATACGCAGTATTTT; CDR3 protein: CASSELAWGGTDTQYF
D gene: TRBD1; J gene: TRBJ2-7; clone size: .; V gene: TRBV18; CDR3 length: 15; CDR3 DNA: TGTGCCAGCTCACCGAGGACAGGCTCGACCTACGAGCAGTACTTC; CDR3 protein: CASSPRTGSTYEQYF
D gene: TRBD1; J gene: TRBJ1-1; clone size: .; V gene: TRBV5-1; CDR3 length: 14; CDR3 DNA: TGCGCCAGCGGAGGGACAGGGGTTTCCACTGAAGCTTTCTTT; CDR3 protein: CASGGTGVSTEAFF
D gene: TRBD1; J gene: TRBJ2-2; clone size: .; V gene: TRBV24-1; CDR3 length: 20; CDR3 DNA: TGTGCCACCAGTCAGGACAGGGGGCGAAAGTGGGATCCATTCACCGGGGAGCTGTTTTTT; CDR3 protein: CATSQDRGRKWDPFTGELFF
D gene: .; J gene: TRBJ1-2; clone size: .; V gene: TRBV30; CDR3 length: 12; CDR3 DNA: TGTGCCTGGAGTGGCAGTAACTATGGCTACACCTTC; CDR3 protein: CAWSGSNYGYTF
D gene: .; J gene: TRBJ2-5; clone size: .; V gene: TRBV7-3; CDR3 length: 16; CDR3 DNA: TGTGCCAGTAGCCTTAATCGGACAGATTTCCAAGAGACCCAGTACTTC; CDR3 protein: CASSLNRTDFQETQYF
D gene: TRBD1; J gene: TRBJ1-2; clone size: once; V gene: TRBV28; CDR3 length: 15; CDR3 DNA: TGTGCCAGCAGCAGGGCGGGACAGGGGATTTATGGCTACACCTTC; CDR3 protein: CASSRAGQGIYGYTF
D gene: .; J gene: TRBJ1-2; clone size: .; V gene: TRBV19; CDR3 length: 14; CDR3 DNA: TGTGCCAGTAGGGGGGGACCGTTAAACTATGGCTACACCTTC; CDR3 protein: CASRGGPLNYGYTF
D gene: TRBD2; J gene: TRBJ2-2; clone size: .; V gene: TRBV7-3; CDR3 length: 16; CDR3 DNA: TGTGCCAGCAGCTCACGAGCGGGAGGGAACACCGGGGAGCTGTTTTTT; CDR3 protein: CASSSRAGGNTGELFF
D gene: .; J gene: TRBJ2-7; clone size: once; V gene: TRBV18; CDR3 length: 14; CDR3 DNA: TGTGCCAGCTCACCACCGACTTCGTCAGGCGAGCAGTACTTC; CDR3 protein: CASSPPTSSGEQYF
D gene: TRBD2; J gene: TRBJ2-1; clone size: .; V gene: TRBV19; CDR3 length: 15; CDR3 DNA: TGTGCCAGTAGTGACTCTAGCGGGAGTAGGAATGAGCAGTTCTTC; CDR3 protein: CASSDSSGSRNEQFF
D gene: .; J gene: TRBJ2-1; clone size: .; V gene: TRBV28; CDR3 length: 15; CDR3 DNA: TGTGCCAGCAGTTTGTGGGGATTCTCCTACAATGAGCAGTTCTTC; CDR3 protein: CASSLWGFSYNEQFF
D gene: .; J gene: TRBJ2-5; clone size: .; V gene: TRBV7-2; CDR3 length: 13; CDR3 DNA: TGTGCCAGCAGCTTAGACGCGGGGGAGACCCAGTACTTC; CDR3 protein: CASSLDAGETQYF
D gene: .; J gene: TRBJ2-1; clone size: .; V gene: TRBV4-2; CDR3 length: 13; CDR3 DNA: TGTGCCAGCAGCCAAGTGACGAGCCGGGGGCAGTTCTTC; CDR3 protein: CASSQVTSRGQFF
D gene: .; J gene: TRBJ2-7; clone size: .; V gene: TRBV19; CDR3 length: 13; CDR3 DNA: TGTGCCAGTAGTATGGCAGACTCCTACGAGCAGTACTTC; CDR3 protein: CASSMADSYEQYF
D gene: TRBD2; J gene: TRBJ2-5; clone size: .; V gene: TRBV29-1; CDR3 length: 14; CDR3 DNA: TGCAGCGTTCTTTACCCGGGACTAGCTGAGACCCAGTACTTC; CDR3 protein: CSVLYPGLAETQYF
D gene: .; J gene: TRBJ2-2; clone size: .; V gene: TRBV6-5; CDR3 length: 14; CDR3 DNA: TGTGCCAGCAGAGGTTGGTCGGAATCCGGGGAGCTGTTTTTT; CDR3 protein: CASRGWSESGELFF
D gene: TRBD2; J gene: TRBJ2-1; clone size: .; V gene: TRBV4-1; CDR3 length: 16; CDR3 DNA: TGCGCCAGCAGCCAAGATCGAGGGACTAGCAACAATGAGCAGTTCTTC; CDR3 protein: CASSQDRGTSNNEQFF
D gene: .; J gene: TRBJ1-1; clone size: .; V gene: TRBV7-9; CDR3 length: 13; CDR3 DNA: TGTGCCAGCAGCTCCACAGAAACAGTTGAAGCTTTCTTT; CDR3 protein: CASSSTETVEAFF
D gene: TRBD1; J gene: TRBJ2-5; clone size: .; V gene: TRBV5-1; CDR3 length: 14; CDR3 DNA: TGCGCCAGCAGCTGGGGACAGGGGCAAGAGACCCAGTACTTC; CDR3 protein: CASSWGQGQETQYF